This T cell receptor beta chain was sequenced during a study of blood T cell repertoires in COVID-19. Profiled with immunoSEQ multiplex PCR; TCRdb holds only in-frame clones, not every one. This sample yields roughly 80,000 clones, of which around 80% are seen a single time; 4.5% to 7% belongs to the top ten. CDR1 is MNHEY, CDR2 SVGAGI, per germline. This CDR3 contains 15 residues. V dropped 6 bases and J dropped 1; count of bases not matched to a gene: 6. The sequence came from a man in his 60s with active or convalescent COVID-19. Sequences were obtained from peripheral blood. V is TRBV6-5 and J is TRBJ2-1; 7 bases map to TRBD2. The CDR3 sequence is CASSLSGVSYNEQFF. CDR3 in DNA: TGTGCCAGCAGCCTCAGCGGGGTTTCCTACAATGAGCAGTTCTTC.